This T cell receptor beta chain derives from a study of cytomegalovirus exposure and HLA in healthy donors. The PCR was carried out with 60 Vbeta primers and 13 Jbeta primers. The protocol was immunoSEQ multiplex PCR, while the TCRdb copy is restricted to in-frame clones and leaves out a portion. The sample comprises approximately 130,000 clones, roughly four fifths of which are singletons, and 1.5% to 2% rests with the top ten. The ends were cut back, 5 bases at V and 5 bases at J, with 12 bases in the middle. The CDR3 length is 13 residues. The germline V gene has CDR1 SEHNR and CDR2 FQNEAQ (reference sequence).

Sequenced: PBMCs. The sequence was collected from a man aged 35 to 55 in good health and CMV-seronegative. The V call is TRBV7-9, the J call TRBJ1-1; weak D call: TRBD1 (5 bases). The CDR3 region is CASSQGGGTEAFF. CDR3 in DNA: TGTGCCAGCAGCCAGGGCGGCGGAACTGAAGCTTTCTTT.